Here is one T cell receptor (beta chain) with its context. Its antigen remains undetermined. No base-level quality is on record; no much larger clone is a single base apart. The data belong to a study of T cells in Graves' hyperthyroidism and ophthalmopathy (dated by TCRdb to the late 2010s). General notes on the study: Peripheral blood was sampled at the time of initial diagnosis, prior to any treatment. To identify distinguishing TCR V-J signatures, a discovery cohort of around 100 patients was used, comprising some 43 with Graves' ophthalmopathy and about 59 with stable Graves' hyperthyroidism. Once sampling was done, hyperthyroidism patients were given methimazole at a starting dose of 30 mg daily, whereas ophthalmopathy patients were given high-dose intravenous methylprednisolone. In addition, the study compared T-cell repertoires in thyroid tissue and in blood from over 5 Graves' hyperthyroidism patients. An independent validation cohort of 18 to 20 hyperthyroidism patients and 17 patients who later progressed to ophthalmopathy tested prospective prediction of ophthalmopathy. The 75 to 100 discovery patients were divided at random into training and test sets in a 7:3 ratio. The paper reports TCR Vbeta CDR3 sequencing of roughly 140 peripheral blood samples: around 45 ophthalmopathy, under 80 hyperthyroidism and around 17 progressor patients.

Hyperthyroidism patients were aged 18 to 65 years and newly diagnosed, with disease duration of less than 2 months. Exclusion was applied to patients with uncontrolled infections, other autoimmune diseases, pregnancy or lactation. Diagnoses relied on clinical symptoms, serum thyroxine and TRAb, thyroid ultrasound and orbital computed tomography. Blood from progressor patients was collected at the time of first diagnosis with hyperthyroidism, before any ophthalmopathy symptoms had appeared. Ficoll-Paque density gradient centrifugation was used to isolate PBMCs from about 10 ml of fresh peripheral blood. Progressor patients were first diagnosed with Graves' hyperthyroidism and then developed ophthalmopathy during follow-up. Total RNA was extracted with Trizol reagent, and quality was checked on an Agilent 2100 Bioanalyzer. The investigation overall reported the following: No statistical method was used to fix the sample size in advance, and group allocation was not hidden from the investigators. A 13 V-J signature model separated ophthalmopathy from stable hyperthyroidism, with nearly 90% sensitivity and roughly 82% specificity in cross-validation and 80%/75% in testing. Most expanded thyroid clonotypes (frequency above 0.001) were also detected in blood, suggesting blood repertoires may reflect thyroid immune responses. In validation, the model predicted progression to ophthalmopathy a median of roughly six months before onset, with about 67% sensitivity and just under 75% specificity.

Per the germline V gene (reference sequence), MNHEY is the CDR1 and SMNVEV is the CDR2. The germline V and J ends show losses of 7 bases and 6 bases respectively, and no gene match explains 5 bases of the junction. Spanning cysteine to phenylalanine, the CDR3 consists of 12 amino acids. Here the CDR3 DNA is all that survives: 36 bases in frame from base 1. The TCR beta CDR3 regions were amplified from RNA transcripts. A first-round RT-PCR of the TCR CDR3 used the HTBI primer set with the Qiagen OneStep RT-PCR kit. The libraries were constructed in a second round of multiplex PCR and then size-selected and purified. Paired-end sequencing of the libraries was performed with 100 bp reads on an Illumina HiSeq2000. In the source study's methods: SOAPnuke was used to process the raw data, with reads discarded if the reads contained adapters or uncalled bases, had a mean Phred below 15, or lacked an exact constant-primer or identifier match. High-quality paired reads were merged using COPE v1.2.5, and each unique nucleotide sequence was defined as a clonotype. MiTCR v1.1 was used to align clonotypes to the IMGT TRBV, TRBD and TRBJ reference segments. Only V-J combinations with frequency above 0.0001, covering roughly 99% of repertoires, were analysed. A TCS score was defined as the ratio of F50 (clonal expansion) to E x V (chaos), with BLOSUM62-based TCRdist applied between CDR3 peptides within each V-J. Welch's t-statistics and random forest reduced roughly 540 V-J features to 13, which were used in a naive Bayes classifier (R e1071). TCRdb reworked the public reads: Q25 trimming with fastp, MiXCR clone assembly, productive beta chains retained. Rows with a matching CDR3 protein are joined into one entry that keeps the most common DNA and genes. The V and J calls were determined by TCRdb, not by the authors. The sample data list around 400,000 distinct CDR3 sequences, and approximately 14% of these were observed just once. Roughly 26% of the sample comes from the top ten.

This receptor was obtained from a woman aged 18-29 years with Graves' hyperthyroidism that later progressed to Graves' ophthalmopathy. The chain is assembled from TRBV27 and TRBJ2-7, and TRBD1 aligns with 8 junction nucleotides. What was sequenced was blood. This receptor has the CDR3 CASTAGGGEQYF. The sequence in DNA is TGTGCCAGCACCGCAGGGGGCGGCGAGCAGTACTTC.